One sample yielded the 4 T cell receptor beta chains listed below, sequenced in a study of shared clonotypes between healthy human individuals. Sequencing was performed with immunoSEQ multiplex PCR; in TCRdb, only in-frame clones are kept and a portion is missing. The data show about 680,000 clones, less than 85% seen once. Specimen: memory CD4+ T cells sorted from blood. As for subset: CD45RA-negative fraction. The source is a woman between 25 and 40 years old in good health.

V is TRBV9 and J is TRBJ2-1; TRBD1 or TRBD2 may be the D gene (5 bases each). From germline, CDR1 is SGDLS and CDR2 YYNGEE. CDR3 length: 16 amino acids. V was cut by 0 bases and J by 6 bases, with 16 bases left in between. CDR3 nucleotides: TGTGCCAGCAGCGTAGATTGGCGGGTTAGGGGCAATGAGCAGTTCTTC. It specifies CASSVDWRVRGNEQFF.

The V and J genes are TRBV9 and TRBJ1-1; D is ambiguous. Trimming took 0 bases from V and 4 from J, leaving 10 bases between them. The CDR3 is made up of 14 amino acids. Germline V gene lookup returns CDR1 SGDLS and CDR2 YYNGEE. For the CDR3, the DNA is TGTGCCAGCAGCGTAGGACCGATGGGCACTGAAGCTTTCTTT. Amino acids: CASSVGPMGTEAFF.

The genes are TRBV11-1 and TRBJ1-2, with D unclear. Germline CDR1 and CDR2: SGHAT and FQDESV (reference sequence). This CDR3 has 12 amino acids. With 3 bases removed from V and 2 bases from J, the gap between germline ends came to 4 bases. The CDR3 is CASSLDNYGYTF. For the CDR3, the DNA is TGTGCCAGCAGCTTGGACAACTATGGCTACACCTTC.

The chain couples TRBV4-2 to TRBJ1-2; maybe TRBD1 (6 bases). V dropped 0 bases and J dropped 4 bases, with 15 bases sitting between them. This CDR3 is built from 16 residues. In germline, CDR1 is LGHNA, CDR2 YNFKEQ. The DNA for the CDR3 is TGTGCCAGCAGCCAAGAAGGGGGAGGGTTTGGCTATGGCTACACCTTC. It encodes CASSQEGGGFGYGYTF.